The 25 T cell receptor beta chains presented below share a single source sample, sequenced in a study of HIV-infected children after antiretroviral therapy interruption (dated by TCRdb to about 2019). The library was made by 3' RACE. The sequencer was an Illumina MiSeq. TCR libraries were constructed from RNA with a 3' RACE protocol that used unique molecular identifiers to correct for PCR amplification bias. In TCRdb, the public reads were trimmed at Q25 with fastp and aligned with MiXCR, with productive beta chains retained. Rows matching on CDR3 protein sequence are summarized as one entry with the most common DNA and genes. The sample data list around 50,000 distinct CDR3 sequences, and approximately 4% of these were observed just once. The ten most abundant clones make up 0.55% to 0.85% of the sample. Explained via the paper, the treatment or condition label denotes: PENTA 11 planned treatment interruption arm or continuous ART arm.

The sequenced sample was CD45RA+ CD4+ T cells from PBMCs, pooled from several time points, obtained from a donor given antiretroviral therapy, either interrupted or continuous. The label giving this sample's cell subset or site can be read as: naive CD4+ CD45RA+ CD45RO- T cells. The receptors were sampled from a pool of human donors with HIV.

By share, this clonotype counts as medium-sized. V usage is TRBV20-1 and J usage is TRBJ2-1; TRBD2 might be the D (6 bases). Per the germline V gene, CDR1 is DFQATT and CDR2 is SNEGSKA (reference sequence). The V end was cut by 3 bases, the J end by 0 bases, with 6 bases between. This CDR3 has 13 amino acids. The CDR3: CSASGSSYNEQFF. DNA of the CDR3: TGCAGTGCTAGCGGGAGCTCCTACAATGAGCAGTTCTTC.

This clonotype was counted ten times or more. J is TRBJ2-1 and V is TRBV5-1; 8 positions match TRBD1. The V gene's germline CDR1 is SGHRS and CDR2 YFSETQ. This CDR3 is 16 amino acids long. V was clipped by 3 bases and J by 3 bases; unmatched bases: 8. DNA for the CDR3: TGCGCCAGCAGCTGGGGCGGACAGGGAGGCTACAATGAGCAGTTCTTC. Translating gives CASSWGGQGGYNEQFF.

This clonotype was counted at least ten times. The J gene is TRBJ2-1, the V gene TRBV5-1; 7 bases are shared with TRBD1. After removal of 4 bases from V and 3 bases from J, the junction contained 1 base not matched to a gene. Germline V gives CDR1 SGHRS, CDR2 YFSETQ. This CDR3 region has 13 residues. CDR3 nucleotide sequence: TGCGCCAGCAGCGGGACAGTCTACAATGAGCAGTTCTTC. It yields the protein CASSGTVYNEQFF. The complete variable domain, with remaining parts taken from reference TRBV5-1 and TRBJ2-1, reads KAGVTQTPRYLIKTRGQQVTLSCSPISGHRSVSWYQQTPGQGLQFLFEYFSETQRNKGNFPGRFSGRQFSNSRSEMNVSTLELGDSALYLCASSGTVYNEQFFGPGTRLTVL.

This clonotype occurred many times. The gene calls are TRBV10-2 and TRBJ1-5; D uncertain. Germline loops: CDR1 WSHSY, CDR2 SAAADI. The V gene lost 3 bases and the J gene lost 4 bases, with 7 bases spanning the gap. The CDR3 is 13 residues long. The CDR3 reads CASSDAGNQPQHF. The CDR3 nucleotides are TGCGCCAGCAGTGATGCTGGGAATCAGCCCCAGCATTTT.

This clonotype was observed at least ten times. V gene TRBV12-3 or TRBV12-4 combines with J gene TRBJ2-3; no clear D gene. Trimming took off 3 bases at V and 10 bases at J, with 14 bases between the two ends. The CDR3 spans 13 residues. The CDR3 coding sequence is TGTGCCAGCAGTTTTGCTTCAGGTTCTTCGCAGTATTTT. Its translation: CASSFASGSSQYF.

This clonotype was picked up many times. V is TRBV11-2 and J is TRBJ1-2; possibly TRBD1 for D (5 bases). The CDR3 has 13 amino acids. CDR1 is SGHAT, CDR2 FQNNGV, per germline. V was trimmed by 0 bases and J by 4 bases, leaving 6 bases between them. DNA of the CDR3: TGTGCCAGCAGCTTAGACAGGGCCTATGGCTACACCTTC. Translated: CASSLDRAYGYTF.

This clonotype was observed a few times. The chain recombines TRBV2 with TRBJ1-1; D remains unclear. The CDR3 runs 13 residues. Trimming took off 6 bases at V and 1 base at J, with 9 bases between the two ends. Looked up from germline, CDR1 is SNHLY and CDR2 is FYNNEI. CDR3: CASSATGNTEAFF. CDR3 coding DNA: TGTGCCAGCAGCGCGACCGGGAACACTGAAGCTTTCTTT.

In its sample, this clonotype was seen a few times. CDR3 sequence (DNA): TGTGCCTGGAGTTATGGGAACAATTCACCCCTCCACTTT. Its protein is CAWSYGNNSPLHF. The J gene is TRBJ1-6, the V gene TRBV30; D gene uncertain. The germline gives CDR1 GTSNPN, CDR2 SVGIG (reference sequence). The CDR3 is made up of 13 amino acids. Between the trimmed V and J ends, which lost 2 bases and 7 bases, there was a span of 9 bases.

At least ten counts were recorded for this clonotype. This chain uses TRBV21-1 with TRBJ2-5; TRBD2, the table's D call, lacks a check against the DNA. TRBV21-1 is recorded as a pseudogene. The CDR3 has 16 residues. The CDR3 here is CASSKARSRPPGTQYF. In nucleotides, the CDR3 is TGTGCCAGCAGCAAAGCGCGTTCTAGACCTCCCGGGACCCAGTACTTC.

There are a few counts of this clonotype. This rearrangement joins TRBV28 to TRBJ1-5; D might be TRBD1 (6 bases). Looked up from germline, CDR1 is MDHEN and CDR2 is SYDVKM. The CDR3 has 16 residues. V was cut by 1 base and J by 5 bases, with 15 bases left in between. CDR3 loop: CASSLSTGRVDQPQHF. The CDR3 bases are TGTGCCAGCAGTTTATCAACAGGGAGGGTGGATCAGCCCCAGCATTTT.

By share, this clonotype counts as medium-sized. V is TRBV6-5 and J is TRBJ2-1; no reliable D call. This CDR3 region has 14 residues. V shed 6 bases and J shed 3 bases, with 12 bases lying between them. From germline, CDR1 is MNHEY and CDR2 SVGAGI. This CDR3 reads CASRTVEGYNEQFF. DNA for the CDR3: TGTGCCAGCAGAACCGTCGAAGGCTACAATGAGCAGTTCTTC.

Ten or more counts support this clonotype. The V gene is TRBV12-3 or TRBV12-4, the J gene TRBJ2-7; 9 bases agree with TRBD1. After removal of 2 bases from V and 7 bases from J, the junction contained 6 bases not matched to a gene. The CDR3 consists of 14 residues. The CDR3 is CASSLSGQGGEQYF. CDR3 DNA: TGTGCCAGCAGTTTATCGGGACAGGGAGGGGAGCAGTACTTC.

J is TRBJ2-2 and V is TRBV28, with D perhaps TRBD2 (6 bases). The V end lost 6 bases, the J end lost 0 bases, and 14 bases lay between the germline ends. The CDR3 length is 16 residues. Germline V gene lookup returns CDR1 MDHEN and CDR2 SYDVKM. DNA of the CDR3: TGTGCCAGCAGCTGGCCGTGGGGGGCGAACACCGGGGAGCTGTTTTTT. Protein: CASSWPWGANTGELFF. Full variable domain (remainder filled in from reference TRBV28 and TRBJ2-2): DVKVTQSSRYLVKRTGEKVFLECVQDMDHENMFWYRQDPGLGLRLIYFSYDVKMKEKGDIPEGYSVSREKKERFSLILESASTNQTSMYLCASSWPWGANTGELFFGEGSRLTVL.

In nucleotides, the CDR3 is TGCGCCAGGAGGAGACCCGAAGCTTTCTTT. Encoded protein: CARRRPEAFF. The chain has TRBV23-1 and TRBJ1-1; no firm D call. TRBV23-1 belongs to the ORF category, with a function that is uncertain. The CDR3 runs 10 residues. Deletions cut 9 bases from V and 8 bases from J, with 10 bases between.

Many counts were recorded for this clonotype. The V gene is TRBV7-2, the J gene TRBJ2-3; no definite D call. This CDR3 region has 13 residues. V was trimmed by 5 bases and J by 6 bases, leaving 12 bases between them. Germline values: CDR1 SGHTA, CDR2 FQGNSA. The CDR3 protein is CASSTLLGDTQYF. The CDR3 nucleotides are TGTGCCAGCAGCACCCTGCTTGGGGATACGCAGTATTTT.

This clonotype was detected many times. V and J are TRBV12-3 or TRBV12-4 and TRBJ2-2; 9 bases align to TRBD2. J lost 5 bases, V lost 5 bases, and 3 bases had no gene match. The CDR3 sequence is 14 residues long. The CDR3 here is CASSRTSVTGELFF. The CDR3 bases are TGTGCCAGCAGTCGGACTAGCGTGACCGGGGAGCTGTTTTTT.

This clonotype was counted ten times or more. The V call is TRBV18, the J call TRBJ1-1, with TRBD1 matching 7 bases. Trimming removed 1 base from V and 7 bases from J; junction bases left unmatched: 3. The CDR3 consists of 13 residues. Germline V gives CDR1 KGHSH, CDR2 LQKENI. CDR3 sequence (DNA): TGTGCCAGCTCACCACAGGGGGCGGTTGAAGCTTTCTTT. It encodes CASSPQGAVEAFF. The full variable domain, its missing parts supplied by reference TRBV18 and TRBJ1-1, is NAGVMQNPRHLVRRRGQEARLRCSPMKGHSHVYWYRQLPEEGLKFMVYLQKENIIDESGMPKERFSAEFPKEGPSILRIQQVVRGDSAAYFCASSPQGAVEAFFGQGTRLTVV.

This clonotype was recorded a few times. This rearrangement joins TRBV4-1 to TRBJ2-7; D possibly matches TRBD1 or TRBD2 (5 bases each). In germline, CDR1 is MGHRA, CDR2 YSYEKL. The CDR3 runs to 13 residues. V was cut by 1 base and J by 6 bases, with 10 bases left in between. The CDR3 protein is CASSQVRGTEQYF. In DNA form, the CDR3 reads TGCGCCAGCAGCCAAGTAAGAGGGACCGAGCAGTACTTC.

The sample holds many counts of this clonotype. The CDR3 DNA follows: TGCGCCAGCAGCTTACGGGTAGCGGGGGCCTACGAGCAGTACTTC. This encodes CASSLRVAGAYEQYF. The gene calls are TRBV5-1 and TRBJ2-7, with TRBD2 matching over 9 bases. V lost 2 bases and J lost 2; bases outside the gene matches: 5. The V gene's germline CDR1 is SGHRS and CDR2 YFSETQ. This CDR3 has 15 residues.

This clonotype appeared many times. This chain uses TRBV6-1 with TRBJ1-1; no definite D call. The CDR3 is 12 residues long. Germline values: CDR1 MNHNS, CDR2 SASEGT. V was trimmed by 2 bases and J by 11 bases, leaving 12 bases between them. Here the CDR3 reads CASSESGGGAFF. CDR3 sequence (DNA): TGTGCCAGCAGTGAATCGGGAGGCGGGGCTTTCTTT.

This clonotype was observed at least ten times. The chain joins TRBV20-1 to TRBJ2-7; 10 positions match TRBD1. With 0 bases clipped from V and 9 bases from J, the junction kept 8 bases outside the gene matches. Looked up from germline, CDR1 is DFQATT and CDR2 is SNEGSKA (reference sequence). This CDR3 has 14 residues. The CDR3 sequence: CSARDPGTGVGQYF. The CDR3 region has the DNA TGCAGTGCTAGAGATCCCGGGACAGGGGTTGGGCAGTACTTC.

This clonotype occurred many times. V usage is TRBV7-9 and J usage is TRBJ2-7, with D perhaps TRBD1 (5 bases). Germline V lookup: CDR1 SEHNR, CDR2 FQNEAQ (reference sequence). There are 16 residues in the CDR3. Trimming shortened V by 5 bases and J by 6 bases, and 23 bases separated the two germline ends. The CDR3 here is CASSQHRTGLIPEQYF. CDR3 DNA: TGTGCCAGCAGCCAACACAGGACCGGGCTCATCCCCGAGCAGTACTTC. Full variable domain (missing parts from reference TRBV7-9 and TRBJ2-7): DTGVSQNPRHKITKRGQNVTFRCDPISEHNRLYWYRQTLGQGPEFLTYFQNEAQLEKSRLLSDRFSAERPKGSFSTLEIQRTEQGDSAMYLCASSQHRTGLIPEQYFGPGTRLTVT.

Ten or more counts support this clonotype. In DNA, the CDR3 is TGTGCCATCAGCGGACTAGCGGGGGCAGATACGCAGTATTTT. Translating it yields CAISGLAGADTQYF. J is TRBJ2-3 and V is TRBV10-3, with TRBD2 identical over 13 bases. This CDR3 region has 14 residues. Germline CDR1 is ENHRY and CDR2 is SYGVKD. Trimming removed 6 bases from V and 4 bases from J; junction bases left unmatched: 1.

This clonotype has a count of ten or more. V gene TRBV7-2 combines with J gene TRBJ1-1; D gene uncertain. V lost 5 bases and J 4 bases, leaving 11 bases between the germline ends. This CDR3 region has 13 residues. The germline CDR1 and CDR2 sequences are SGHTA and FQGNSA. As DNA, the CDR3 is TGTGCCAGCAGCGATCGAAGAGGCACTGAAGCTTTCTTT. Translating gives CASSDRRGTEAFF. Looking up the rest from reference TRBV7-2 and TRBJ1-1 gives the full variable domain: GAGVSQSPSNKVTEKGKDVELRCDPISGHTALYWYRQSLGQGLEFLIYFQGNSAPDKSGLPSDRFSAERTGGSVSTLTIQRTQQEDSAVYLCASSDRRGTEAFFGQGTRLTVV.

This clonotype was seen ten or more times. The V gene is TRBV29-1, the J gene TRBJ1-3; no reliable D call. The CDR3 sequence is 12 residues long. V was clipped by 6 bases and J by 0 bases, with 6 bases between them. From germline, CDR1 is SQVTM and CDR2 ANQGSEA. CDR3 amino acids: CSVQSSGNTIYF. The CDR3 DNA is TGCAGCGTCCAGAGCTCTGGAAACACCATATATTTT. The full variable domain, in which reference TRBV29-1 and TRBJ1-3 provide the parts outside the CDR3, is SAVISQKPSRDICQRGTSLTIQCQVDSQVTMMFWYRQQPGQSLTLIATANQGSEATYESGFVIDKFPISRPNLTFSTLTVSNMSPEDSSIYLCSVQSSGNTIYFGEGSWLTVV.